This T cell receptor beta chain stems from a study of CD8 T cells in ankylosing spondylitis. Study-level findings and limits: One TCR beta motif, made up of roughly eight highly homologous variants, appeared characteristic of ankylosing spondylitis blood. Previous work reported some of these motif variants in the synovial fluid and blood of reactive arthritis.

Trimming took 1 base from V and 1 from J; bases not matched to a gene: 11. Germline CDR1 and CDR2: LGHNA and YNFKEQ. The length of the CDR3 is 18 residues. Making the TCR beta libraries involved quantitative 5'-RACE with molecular barcodes. Via MiXCR, TCRdb re-called the 5' RACE reads, giving one row per CDR3 protein. Of hundreds of thousands of distinct CDR3 sequences listed, 10% to 15% were seen once; the top ten hold around 0.51%. A remark on this clonotype: Its specificity is not known.

Source material: blood, either unsorted or a sorted T cell fraction (not recorded which). The sequence derives from a male donor with ankylosing spondylitis. The chain links TRBV4-2 to TRBJ2-5; 8 bases are a match to TRBD2. The CDR3 DNA is TGTGCCAGCAGCCAAGCGATGCCGGGACTAGGCCTCCAAGAGACCCAGTACTTC. Translated, it gives CASSQAMPGLGLQETQYF.